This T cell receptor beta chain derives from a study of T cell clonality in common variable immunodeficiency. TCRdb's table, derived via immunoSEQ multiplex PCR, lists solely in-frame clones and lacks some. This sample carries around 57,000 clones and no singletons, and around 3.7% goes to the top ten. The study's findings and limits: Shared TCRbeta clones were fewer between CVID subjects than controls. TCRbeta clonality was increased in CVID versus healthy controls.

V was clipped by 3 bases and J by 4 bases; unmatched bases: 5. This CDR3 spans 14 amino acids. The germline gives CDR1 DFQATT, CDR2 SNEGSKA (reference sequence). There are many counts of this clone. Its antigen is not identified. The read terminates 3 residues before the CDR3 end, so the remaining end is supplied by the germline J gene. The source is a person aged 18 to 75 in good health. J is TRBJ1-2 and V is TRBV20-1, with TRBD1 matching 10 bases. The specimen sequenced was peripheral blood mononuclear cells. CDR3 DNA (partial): TGCAGTGCTAGTTGGACAGGGGGGGGCTATGGC. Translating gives CSASWTGGGYG. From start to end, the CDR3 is CSASWTGGGYGYTF.